This T cell receptor (beta chain) is from a study of control samples from healthy donors and cancer patients. The CDR3 loop spans 17 amino acids. The junction had 12 bases not matched to a gene; V was cut back by 2 bases and J by 10 bases. CDR1 is SGHRS, CDR2 YFSETQ, per germline. Assay used: immunoSEQ multiplex PCR; TCRdb lists only in-frame clones, some missing. The repertoire holds around 57,000 clones, with around 93% as singletons. The receptor was derived from a man younger than 45 with colorectal cancer. The sample comprised PBMCs. This chain links TRBV5-1 with TRBJ1-6; the match to TRBD1 covers 10 bases. CDR3 sequence (DNA): TGCGCCAGCAGCTTAAGACCGGGACAGGGGAAGGGATCACCCCTCCACTTT. Translated, it gives CASSLRPGQGKGSPLHF.